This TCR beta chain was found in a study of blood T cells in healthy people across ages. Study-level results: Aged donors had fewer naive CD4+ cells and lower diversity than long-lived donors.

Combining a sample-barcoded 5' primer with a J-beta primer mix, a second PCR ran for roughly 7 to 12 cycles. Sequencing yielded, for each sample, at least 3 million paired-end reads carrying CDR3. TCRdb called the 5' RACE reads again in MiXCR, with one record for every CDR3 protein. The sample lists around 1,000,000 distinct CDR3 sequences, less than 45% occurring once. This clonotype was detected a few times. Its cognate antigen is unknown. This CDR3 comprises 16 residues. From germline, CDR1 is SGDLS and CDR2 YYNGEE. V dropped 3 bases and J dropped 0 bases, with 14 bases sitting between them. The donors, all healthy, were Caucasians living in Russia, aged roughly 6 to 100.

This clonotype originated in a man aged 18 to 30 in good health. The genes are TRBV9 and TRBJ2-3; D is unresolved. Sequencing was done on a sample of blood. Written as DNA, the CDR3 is TGTGCCAGCAGCGGAAGACTGAATCGGAGCACAGATACGCAGTATTTT. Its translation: CASSGRLNRSTDTQYF. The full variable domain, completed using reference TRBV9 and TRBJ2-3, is DSGVTQTPKHLITATGQRVTLRCSPRSGDLSVYWYQQSLDQGLQFLIQYYNGEERAKGNILERFSAQQFPDLHSELNLSSLELGDSALYFCASSGRLNRSTDTQYFGPGTRLTVL.